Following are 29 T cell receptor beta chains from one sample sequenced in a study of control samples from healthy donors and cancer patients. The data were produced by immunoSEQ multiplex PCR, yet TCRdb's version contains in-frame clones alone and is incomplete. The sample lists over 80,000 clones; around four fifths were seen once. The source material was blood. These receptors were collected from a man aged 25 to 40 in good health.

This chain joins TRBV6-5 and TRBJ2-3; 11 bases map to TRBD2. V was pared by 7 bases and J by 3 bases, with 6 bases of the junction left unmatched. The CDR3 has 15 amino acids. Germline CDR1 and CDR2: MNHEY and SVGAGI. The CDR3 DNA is TGTGCCAGCAAATTGACTAGCGGGACTACAGATACGCAGTATTTT. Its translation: CASKLTSGTTDTQYF.

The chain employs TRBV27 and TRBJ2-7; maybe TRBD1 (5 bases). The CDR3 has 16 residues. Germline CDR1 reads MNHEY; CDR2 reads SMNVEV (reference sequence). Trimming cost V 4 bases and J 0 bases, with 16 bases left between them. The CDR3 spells CASSSRAGPTSYEQYF. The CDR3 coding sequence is TGTGCCAGCAGTTCTCGGGCAGGGCCGACCTCCTACGAGCAGTACTTC.

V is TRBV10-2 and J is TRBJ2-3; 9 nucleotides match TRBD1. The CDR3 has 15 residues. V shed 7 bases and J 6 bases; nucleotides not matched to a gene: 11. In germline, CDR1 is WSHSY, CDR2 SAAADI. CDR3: CASTDAGTGTDTQYF. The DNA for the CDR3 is TGCGCCAGCACCGATGCCGGGACAGGGACGGATACGCAGTATTTT.

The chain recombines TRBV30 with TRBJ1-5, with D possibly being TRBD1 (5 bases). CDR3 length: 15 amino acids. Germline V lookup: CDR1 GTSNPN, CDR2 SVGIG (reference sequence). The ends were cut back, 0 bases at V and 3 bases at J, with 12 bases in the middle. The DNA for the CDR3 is TGTGCCTGGAGTGTAGGAGGGGCCTTCAATCAGCCCCAGCATTTT. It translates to CAWSVGGAFNQPQHF.

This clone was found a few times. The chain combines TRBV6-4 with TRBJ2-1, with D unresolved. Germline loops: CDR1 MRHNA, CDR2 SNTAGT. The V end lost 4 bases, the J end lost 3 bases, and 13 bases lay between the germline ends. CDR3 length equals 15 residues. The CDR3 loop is CASSALPAIYNEQFF. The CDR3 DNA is TGTGCCAGCAGTGCCCTCCCAGCGATCTACAATGAGCAGTTCTTC.

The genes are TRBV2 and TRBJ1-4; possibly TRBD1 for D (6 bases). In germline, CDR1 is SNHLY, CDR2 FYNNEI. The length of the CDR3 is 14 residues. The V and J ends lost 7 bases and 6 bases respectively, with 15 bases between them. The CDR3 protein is CASKGYRVDEKLFF. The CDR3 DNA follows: TGTGCCAGCAAAGGGTACAGGGTAGATGAAAAACTGTTTTTT.

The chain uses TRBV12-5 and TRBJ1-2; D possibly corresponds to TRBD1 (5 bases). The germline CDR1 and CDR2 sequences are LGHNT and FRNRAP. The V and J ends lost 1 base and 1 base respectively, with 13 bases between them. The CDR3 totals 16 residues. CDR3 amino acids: CASGLARGNLNYGYTF. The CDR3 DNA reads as TGTGCTAGTGGTTTGGCGCGGGGGAATCTTAACTATGGCTACACCTTC. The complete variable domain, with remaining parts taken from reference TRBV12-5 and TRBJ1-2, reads DARVTQTPRHKVTEMGQEVTMRCQPILGHNTVFWYRQTMMQGLELLAYFRNRAPLDDSGMPKDRFSAEMPDATLATLKIQPSEPRDSAVYFCASGLARGNLNYGYTFGSGTRLTVV.

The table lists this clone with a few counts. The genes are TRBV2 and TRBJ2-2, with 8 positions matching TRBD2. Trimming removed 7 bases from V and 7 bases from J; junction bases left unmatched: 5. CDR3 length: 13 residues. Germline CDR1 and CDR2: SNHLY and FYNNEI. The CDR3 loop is CASTTSGGGELFF. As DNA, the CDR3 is TGTGCCAGCACAACCAGCGGGGGCGGGGAGCTGTTTTTT.

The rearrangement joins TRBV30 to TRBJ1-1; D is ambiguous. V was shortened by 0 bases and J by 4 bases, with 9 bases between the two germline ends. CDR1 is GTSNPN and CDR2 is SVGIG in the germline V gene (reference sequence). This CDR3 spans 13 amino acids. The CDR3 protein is CAWSVHGATEAFF. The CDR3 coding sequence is TGTGCCTGGAGTGTACATGGCGCCACTGAAGCTTTCTTT. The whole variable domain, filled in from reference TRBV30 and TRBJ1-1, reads SQTIHQWPATLVQPVGSPLSLECTVEGTSNPNLYWYRQAAGRGLQLLFYSVGIGQISSEVPQNLSASRPQDRQFILSSKKLLLSDSGFYLCAWSVHGATEAFFGQGTRLTVV.

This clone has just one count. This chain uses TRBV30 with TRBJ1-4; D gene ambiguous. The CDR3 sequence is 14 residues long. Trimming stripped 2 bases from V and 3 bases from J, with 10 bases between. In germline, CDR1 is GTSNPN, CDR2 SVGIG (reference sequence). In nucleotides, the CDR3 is TGTGCCTGGAGTCGGGGTTCTTCTAATGAAAAACTGTTTTTT. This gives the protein CAWSRGSSNEKLFF.

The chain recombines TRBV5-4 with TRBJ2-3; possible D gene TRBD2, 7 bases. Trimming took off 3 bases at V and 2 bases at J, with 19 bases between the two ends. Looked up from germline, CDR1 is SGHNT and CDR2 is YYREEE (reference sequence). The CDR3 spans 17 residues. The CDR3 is CASSSMGGGGVTDTQYF. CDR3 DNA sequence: TGTGCCAGCAGCTCGATGGGGGGAGGGGGGGTCACAGATACGCAGTATTTT. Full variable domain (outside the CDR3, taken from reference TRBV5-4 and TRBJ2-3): ETGVTQSPTHLIKTRGQQVTLRCSSQSGHNTVSWYQQALGQGPQFIFQYYREEENGRGNFPPRFSGLQFPNYSSELNVNALELDDSALYLCASSSMGGGGVTDTQYFGPGTRLTVL.

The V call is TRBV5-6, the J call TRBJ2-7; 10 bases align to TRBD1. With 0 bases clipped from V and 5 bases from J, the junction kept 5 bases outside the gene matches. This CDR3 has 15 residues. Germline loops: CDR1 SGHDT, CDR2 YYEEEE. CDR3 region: CASSLGQGAIDEQYF. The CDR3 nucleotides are TGTGCCAGCAGCTTGGGACAGGGGGCAATAGACGAGCAGTACTTC.

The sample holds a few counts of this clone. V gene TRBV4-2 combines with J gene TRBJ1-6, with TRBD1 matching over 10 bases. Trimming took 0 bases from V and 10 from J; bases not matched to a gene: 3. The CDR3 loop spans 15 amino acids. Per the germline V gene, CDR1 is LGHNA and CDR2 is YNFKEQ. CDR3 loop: CASSQDGTGESPLHF. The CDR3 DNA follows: TGTGCCAGCAGCCAAGACGGGACAGGGGAATCACCCCTCCACTTT.

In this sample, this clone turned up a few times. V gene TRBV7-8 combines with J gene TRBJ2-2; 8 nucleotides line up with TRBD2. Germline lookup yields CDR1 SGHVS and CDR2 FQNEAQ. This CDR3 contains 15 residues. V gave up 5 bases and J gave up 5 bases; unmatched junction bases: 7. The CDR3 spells CASSPGGAGTGELFF. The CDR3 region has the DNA TGTGCCAGCAGCCCCGGGGGGGCGGGGACCGGGGAGCTGTTTTTT.

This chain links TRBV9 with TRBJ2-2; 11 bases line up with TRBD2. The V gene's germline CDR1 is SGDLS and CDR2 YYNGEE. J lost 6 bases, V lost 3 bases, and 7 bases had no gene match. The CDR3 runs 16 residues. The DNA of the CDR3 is TGTGCCAGCAGCGGATATAGCGGGGGGGCCCCCGGGGAGCTGTTTTTT. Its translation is CASSGYSGGAPGELFF.

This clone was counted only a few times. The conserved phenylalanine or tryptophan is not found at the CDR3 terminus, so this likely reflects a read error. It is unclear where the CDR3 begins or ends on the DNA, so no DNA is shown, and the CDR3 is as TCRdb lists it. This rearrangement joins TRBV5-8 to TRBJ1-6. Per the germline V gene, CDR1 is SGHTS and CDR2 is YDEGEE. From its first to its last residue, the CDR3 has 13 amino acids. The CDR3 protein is CASSLLGAAADTG.

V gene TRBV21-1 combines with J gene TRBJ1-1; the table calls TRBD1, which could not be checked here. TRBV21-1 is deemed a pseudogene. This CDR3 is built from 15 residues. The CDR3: CASSPRRDRVSEAFF. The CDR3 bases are TGTGCCAGCAGCCCCCGCCGGGACAGGGTTTCTGAAGCTTTCTTT.

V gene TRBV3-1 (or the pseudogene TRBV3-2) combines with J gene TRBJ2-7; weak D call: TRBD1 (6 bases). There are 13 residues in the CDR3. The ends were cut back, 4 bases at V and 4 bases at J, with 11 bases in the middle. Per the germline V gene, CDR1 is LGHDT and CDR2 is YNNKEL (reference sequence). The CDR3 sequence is CASSRRQAYEQYF. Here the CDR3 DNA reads TGTGCCAGCAGCCGCCGACAGGCATACGAGCAGTACTTC.

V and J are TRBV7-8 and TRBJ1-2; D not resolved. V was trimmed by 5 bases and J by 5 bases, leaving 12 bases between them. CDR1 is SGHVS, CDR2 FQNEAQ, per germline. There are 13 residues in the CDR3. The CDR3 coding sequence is TGTGCCAGCAGCGCGACCCGTGGGTATGGCTACACCTTC. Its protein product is CASSATRGYGYTF.

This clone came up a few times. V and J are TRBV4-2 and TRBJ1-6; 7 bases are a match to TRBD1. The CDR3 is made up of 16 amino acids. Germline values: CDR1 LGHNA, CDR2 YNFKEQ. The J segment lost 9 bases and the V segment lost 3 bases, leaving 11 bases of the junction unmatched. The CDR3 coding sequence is TGTGCCAGCAGCCACCCTGGACAGGTGGGAGCTTCACCCCTCCACTTT. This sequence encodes CASSHPGQVGASPLHF.

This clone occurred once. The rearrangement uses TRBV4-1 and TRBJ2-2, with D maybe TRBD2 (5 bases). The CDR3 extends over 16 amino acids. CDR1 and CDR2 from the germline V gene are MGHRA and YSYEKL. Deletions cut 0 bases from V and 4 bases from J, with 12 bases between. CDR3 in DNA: TGCGCCAGCAGCCAAGATGATTCTCGGGGCACCGGGGAGCTGTTTTTT. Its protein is CASSQDDSRGTGELFF.

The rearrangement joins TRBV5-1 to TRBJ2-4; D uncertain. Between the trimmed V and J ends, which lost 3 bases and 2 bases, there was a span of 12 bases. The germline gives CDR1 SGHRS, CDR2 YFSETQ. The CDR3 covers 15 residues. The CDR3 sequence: CASSSSGPSKNIQYF. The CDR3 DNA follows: TGCGCCAGCAGCTCTTCCGGGCCATCCAAAAACATTCAGTACTTC.

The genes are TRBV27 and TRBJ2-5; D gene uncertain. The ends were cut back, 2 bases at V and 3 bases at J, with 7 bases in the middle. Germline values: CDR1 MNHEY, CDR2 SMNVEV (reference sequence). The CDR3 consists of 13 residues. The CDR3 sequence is CASSLMGEETQYF. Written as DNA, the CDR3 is TGTGCCAGCAGTTTAATGGGTGAAGAGACCCAGTACTTC.

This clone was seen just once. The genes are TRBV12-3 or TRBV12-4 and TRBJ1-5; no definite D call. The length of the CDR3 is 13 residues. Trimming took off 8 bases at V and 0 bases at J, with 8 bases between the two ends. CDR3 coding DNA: TGTGCCAGCGGTCTGACTAGCAATCAGCCCCAGCATTTT. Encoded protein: CASGLTSNQPQHF.

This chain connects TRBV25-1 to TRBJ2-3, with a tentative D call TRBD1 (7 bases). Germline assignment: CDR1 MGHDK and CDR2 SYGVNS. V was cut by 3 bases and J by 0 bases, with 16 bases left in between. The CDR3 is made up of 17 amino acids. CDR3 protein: CASSETGRGASTDTQYF. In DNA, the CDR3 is TGTGCCAGCAGTGAGACAGGGCGGGGTGCCAGCACAGATACGCAGTATTTT.

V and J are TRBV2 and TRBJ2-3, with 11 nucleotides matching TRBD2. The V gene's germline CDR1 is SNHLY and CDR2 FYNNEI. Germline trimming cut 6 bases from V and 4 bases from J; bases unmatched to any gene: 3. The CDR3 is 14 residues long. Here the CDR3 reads CASRPGLAADTQYF. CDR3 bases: TGTGCCAGCAGGCCGGGACTAGCGGCAGATACGCAGTATTTT.

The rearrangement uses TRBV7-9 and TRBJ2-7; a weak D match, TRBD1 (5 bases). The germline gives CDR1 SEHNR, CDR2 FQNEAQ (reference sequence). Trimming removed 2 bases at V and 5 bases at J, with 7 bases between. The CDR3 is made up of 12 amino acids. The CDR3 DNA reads TGTGCCAGCAGCTTACCAGGGCACGAGCAGTACTTC. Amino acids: CASSLPGHEQYF.

The CDR3 spells CASRGDNFIQETQYF. The CDR3 DNA reads as TGTGCCAGCAGGGGGGATAATTTCATCCAAGAGACCCAGTACTTC. The chain recombines TRBV2 with TRBJ2-5, with D tentatively TRBD1 or TRBD2 (5 bases each). Trimming removed 6 bases from V and 1 base from J, with 15 bases in between. Per the germline V gene, CDR1 is SNHLY and CDR2 is FYNNEI. The CDR3 contains 15 residues.

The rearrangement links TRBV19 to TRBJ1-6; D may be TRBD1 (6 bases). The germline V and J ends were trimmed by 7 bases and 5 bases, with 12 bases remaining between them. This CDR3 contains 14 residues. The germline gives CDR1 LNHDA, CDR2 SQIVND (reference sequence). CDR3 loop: CASNAGENNSPLHF. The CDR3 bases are TGTGCCAGTAACGCAGGGGAAAATAATTCACCCCTCCACTTT.